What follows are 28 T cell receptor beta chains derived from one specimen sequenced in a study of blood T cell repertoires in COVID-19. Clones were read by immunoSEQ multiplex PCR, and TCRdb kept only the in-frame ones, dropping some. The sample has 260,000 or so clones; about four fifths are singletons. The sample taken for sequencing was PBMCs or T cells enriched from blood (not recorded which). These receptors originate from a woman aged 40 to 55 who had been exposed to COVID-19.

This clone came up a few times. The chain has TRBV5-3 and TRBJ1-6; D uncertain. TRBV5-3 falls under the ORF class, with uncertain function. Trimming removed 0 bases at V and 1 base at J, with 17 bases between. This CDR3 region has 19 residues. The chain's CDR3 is CARSLAAGYTASYNSPLHF. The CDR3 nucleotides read TGTGCCAGAAGCTTGGCGGCGGGATACACTGCTTCCTATAATTCACCCCTCCACTTT.

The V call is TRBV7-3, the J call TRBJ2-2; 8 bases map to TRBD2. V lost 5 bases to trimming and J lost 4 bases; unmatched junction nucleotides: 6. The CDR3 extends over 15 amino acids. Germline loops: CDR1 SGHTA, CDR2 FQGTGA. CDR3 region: CASSPGGASTGELFF. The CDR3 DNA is TGTGCCAGCAGCCCCGGGGGGGCGAGCACCGGGGAGCTGTTTTTT.

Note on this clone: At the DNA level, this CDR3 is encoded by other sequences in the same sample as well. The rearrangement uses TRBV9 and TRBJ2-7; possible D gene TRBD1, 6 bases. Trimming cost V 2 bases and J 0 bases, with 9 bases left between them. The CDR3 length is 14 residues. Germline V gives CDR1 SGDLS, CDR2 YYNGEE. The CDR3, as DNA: TGTGCCAGCAGCGTCACAGGGAGCTCCTACGAGCAGTACTTC. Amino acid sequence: CASSVTGSSYEQYF.

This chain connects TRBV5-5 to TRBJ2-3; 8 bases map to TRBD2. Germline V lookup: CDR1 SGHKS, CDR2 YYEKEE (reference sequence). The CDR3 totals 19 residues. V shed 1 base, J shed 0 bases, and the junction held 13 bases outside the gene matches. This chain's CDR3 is CASSLRGVTSGPSTDTQYF. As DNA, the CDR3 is TGTGCCAGCAGCTTGAGGGGGGTAACTAGCGGTCCCAGCACAGATACGCAGTATTTT.

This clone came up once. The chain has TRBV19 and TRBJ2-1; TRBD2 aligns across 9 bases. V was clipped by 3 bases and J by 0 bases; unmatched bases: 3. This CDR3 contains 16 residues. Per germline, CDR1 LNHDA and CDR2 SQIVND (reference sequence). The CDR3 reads CASSIPAGGSYNEQFF. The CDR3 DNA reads TGTGCCAGTAGTATCCCAGCGGGGGGCTCCTACAATGAGCAGTTCTTC.

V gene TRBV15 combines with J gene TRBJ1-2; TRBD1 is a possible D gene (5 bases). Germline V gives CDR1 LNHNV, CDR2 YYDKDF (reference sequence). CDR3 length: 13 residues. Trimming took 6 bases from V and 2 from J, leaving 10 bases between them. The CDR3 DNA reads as TGTGCCACCAGTAACGACAGAAACTATGGCTACACCTTC. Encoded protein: CATSNDRNYGYTF.

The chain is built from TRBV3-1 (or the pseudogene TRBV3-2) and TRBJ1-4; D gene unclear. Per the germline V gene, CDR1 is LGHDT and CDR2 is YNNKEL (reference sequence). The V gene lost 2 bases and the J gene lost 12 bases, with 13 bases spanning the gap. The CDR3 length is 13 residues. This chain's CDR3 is CASSQRSPRELFF. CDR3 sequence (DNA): TGTGCCAGCAGCCAACGCAGTCCGAGGGAACTGTTTTTT.

This chain's CDR3 is CASSLSGTGDNEQFF. CDR3 in DNA: TGTGCCAGCAGCTTGTCCGGGACAGGGGACAATGAGCAGTTCTTC. The J gene is TRBJ2-1, the V gene TRBV5-5, with 10 bases fitting TRBD1. Germline V gene lookup returns CDR1 SGHKS and CDR2 YYEKEE (reference sequence). V lost 1 base to trimming and J lost 5 bases; unmatched junction nucleotides: 3. The CDR3 runs to 15 residues.

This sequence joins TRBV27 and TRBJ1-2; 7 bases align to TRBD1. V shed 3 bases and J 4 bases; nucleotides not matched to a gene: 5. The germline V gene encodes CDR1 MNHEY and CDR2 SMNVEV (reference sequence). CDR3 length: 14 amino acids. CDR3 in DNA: TGTGCCAGCAGTTTCCGAGGGGACAGCTATGGCTACACCTTC. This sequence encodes CASSFRGDSYGYTF.

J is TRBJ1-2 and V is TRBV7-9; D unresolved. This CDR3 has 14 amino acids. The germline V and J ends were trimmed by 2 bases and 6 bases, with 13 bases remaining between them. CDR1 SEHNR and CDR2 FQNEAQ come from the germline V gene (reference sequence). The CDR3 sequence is CASSLFAQSDGYTF. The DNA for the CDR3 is TGTGCCAGCAGCTTATTTGCACAGTCAGATGGCTACACCTTC.

CDR3 loop: CASRLSGGAYNEQFF. The DNA of the CDR3 is TGTGCCAGCAGGCTTAGCGGGGGGGCATACAATGAGCAGTTCTTC. The genes are TRBV3-1 (or the pseudogene TRBV3-2) and TRBJ2-1; 11 bases line up with TRBD2. Trimming took 6 bases from V and 4 from J; bases not matched to a gene: 5. Germline values: CDR1 LGHDT, CDR2 YNNKEL (reference sequence). This CDR3 has 15 residues.

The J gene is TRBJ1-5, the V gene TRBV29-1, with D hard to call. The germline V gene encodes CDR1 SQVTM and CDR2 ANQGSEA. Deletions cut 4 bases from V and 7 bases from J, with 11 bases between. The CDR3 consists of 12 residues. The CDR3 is CSVAEVEQPQHF. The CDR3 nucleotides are TGCAGCGTTGCGGAGGTGGAGCAGCCCCAGCATTTT.

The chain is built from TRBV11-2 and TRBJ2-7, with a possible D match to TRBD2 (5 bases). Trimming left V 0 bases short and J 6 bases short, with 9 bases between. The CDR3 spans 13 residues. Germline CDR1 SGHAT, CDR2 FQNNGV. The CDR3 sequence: CASSLDWTLEQYF. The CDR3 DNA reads TGTGCCAGCAGCTTAGATTGGACTCTCGAGCAGTACTTC. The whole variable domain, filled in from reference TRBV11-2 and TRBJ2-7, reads EAGVAQSPRYKIIEKRQSVAFWCNPISGHATLYWYQQILGQGPKLLIQFQNNGVVDDSQLPKDRFSAERLKGVDSTLKIQPAKLEDSAVYLCASSLDWTLEQYFGPGTRLTVT.

The chain's CDR3 is CSASTSVGPDTQYF. The CDR3 DNA reads TGCAGTGCTAGTACTAGCGTCGGACCAGATACGCAGTATTTT. The chain carries TRBV20-1 and TRBJ2-3; TRBD2 matches 7 bases. Germline V gives CDR1 DFQATT, CDR2 SNEGSKA (reference sequence). J lost 4 bases, V lost 3 bases, and 7 bases had no gene match. The length of the CDR3 is 14 residues.

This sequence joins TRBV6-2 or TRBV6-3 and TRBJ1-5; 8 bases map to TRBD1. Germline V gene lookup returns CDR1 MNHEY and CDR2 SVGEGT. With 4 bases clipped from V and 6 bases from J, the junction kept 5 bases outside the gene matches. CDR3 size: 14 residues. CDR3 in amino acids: CASSSGTGIQPQHF. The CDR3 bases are TGTGCCAGCAGTTCCGGGACAGGCATTCAGCCCCAGCATTTT.

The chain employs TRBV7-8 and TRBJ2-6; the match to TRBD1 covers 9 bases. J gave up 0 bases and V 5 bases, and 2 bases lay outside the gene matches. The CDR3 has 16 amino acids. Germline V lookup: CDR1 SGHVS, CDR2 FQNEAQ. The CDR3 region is CASSPTGGSGANVLTF. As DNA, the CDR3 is TGTGCCAGCAGCCCGACAGGGGGCTCTGGGGCCAACGTCCTGACTTTC.

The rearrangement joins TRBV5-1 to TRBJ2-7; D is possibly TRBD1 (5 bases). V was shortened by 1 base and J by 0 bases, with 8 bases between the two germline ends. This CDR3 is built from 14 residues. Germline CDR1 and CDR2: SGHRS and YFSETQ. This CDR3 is CASSLRQLSYEQYF. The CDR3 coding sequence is TGCGCCAGCAGCTTGAGACAGCTCTCCTACGAGCAGTACTTC.

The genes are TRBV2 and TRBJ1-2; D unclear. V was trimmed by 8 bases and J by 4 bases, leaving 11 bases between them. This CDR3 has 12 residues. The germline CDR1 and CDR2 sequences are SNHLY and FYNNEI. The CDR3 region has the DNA TGTGCCAGCGGGGAGAGTCCCTATGGCTACACCTTC. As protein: CASGESPYGYTF.

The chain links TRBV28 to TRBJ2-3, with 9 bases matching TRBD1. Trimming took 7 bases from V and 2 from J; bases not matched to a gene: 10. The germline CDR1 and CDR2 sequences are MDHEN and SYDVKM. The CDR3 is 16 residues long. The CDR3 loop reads CASTFRDRADTDTQYF. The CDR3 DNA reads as TGTGCCAGCACTTTCCGGGACAGGGCAGACACAGATACGCAGTATTTT.

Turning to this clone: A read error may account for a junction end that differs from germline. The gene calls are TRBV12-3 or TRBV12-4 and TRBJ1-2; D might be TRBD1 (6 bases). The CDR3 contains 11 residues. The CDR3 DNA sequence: TGTGCCAGCAGTTTAATTGGACAGCCCCACTTC. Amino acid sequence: CASSLIGQPHF.

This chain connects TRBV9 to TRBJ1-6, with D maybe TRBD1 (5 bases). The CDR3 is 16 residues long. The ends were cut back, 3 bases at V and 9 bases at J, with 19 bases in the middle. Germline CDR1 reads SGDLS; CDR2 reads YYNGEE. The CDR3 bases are TGTGCCAGCAGCGACCCTCCGGGGGGTGGAGTTTCACCCCTCCACTTT. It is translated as CASSDPPGGGVSPLHF.

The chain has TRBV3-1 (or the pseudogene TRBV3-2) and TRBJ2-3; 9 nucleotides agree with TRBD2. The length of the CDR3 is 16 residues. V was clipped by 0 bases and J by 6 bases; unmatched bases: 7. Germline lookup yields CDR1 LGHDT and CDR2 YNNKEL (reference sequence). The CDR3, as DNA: TGTGCCAGCAGCCAAGACACAGCGGGGGGCGTCGATACGCAGTATTTT. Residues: CASSQDTAGGVDTQYF.

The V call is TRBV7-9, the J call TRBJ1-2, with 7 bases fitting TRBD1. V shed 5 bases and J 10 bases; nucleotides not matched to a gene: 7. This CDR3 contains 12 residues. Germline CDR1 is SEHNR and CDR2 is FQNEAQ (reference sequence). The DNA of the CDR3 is TGTGCCAGCAGCATTCTCAGGGGGTTCTACACCTTC. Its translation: CASSILRGFYTF. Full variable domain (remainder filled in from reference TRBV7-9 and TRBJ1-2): DTGVSQNPRHKITKRGQNVTFRCDPISEHNRLYWYRQTLGQGPEFLTYFQNEAQLEKSRLLSDRFSAERPKGSFSTLEIQRTEQGDSAMYLCASSILRGFYTFGSGTRLTVV.

The DNA for the CDR3 is TGTGCCAGCAGTTACTCGATGGTCAACAGGGGCTATGGCTACACCTTC. Its translation is CASSYSMVNRGYGYTF. This chain links TRBV6-5 with TRBJ1-2; 7 nucleotides agree with TRBD1. Germline CDR1 MNHEY, CDR2 SVGAGI. The V and J ends lost 0 bases and 4 bases, in that order; junction bases with no gene match: 8. This CDR3 spans 16 amino acids.

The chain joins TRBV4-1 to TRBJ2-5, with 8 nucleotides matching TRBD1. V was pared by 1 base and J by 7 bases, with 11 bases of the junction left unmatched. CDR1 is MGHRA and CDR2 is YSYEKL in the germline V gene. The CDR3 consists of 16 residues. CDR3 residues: CASSQGTQGVGGTQYF. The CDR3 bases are TGCGCCAGCAGCCAAGGGACACAGGGGGTTGGGGGGACCCAGTACTTC.

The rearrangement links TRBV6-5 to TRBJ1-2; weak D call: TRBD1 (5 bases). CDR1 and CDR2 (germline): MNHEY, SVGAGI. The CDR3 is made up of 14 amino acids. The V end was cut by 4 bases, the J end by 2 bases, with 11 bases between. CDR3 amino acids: CASSLRDLNYGYTF. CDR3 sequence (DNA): TGTGCCAGCAGTTTGAGGGACTTAAACTATGGCTACACCTTC.

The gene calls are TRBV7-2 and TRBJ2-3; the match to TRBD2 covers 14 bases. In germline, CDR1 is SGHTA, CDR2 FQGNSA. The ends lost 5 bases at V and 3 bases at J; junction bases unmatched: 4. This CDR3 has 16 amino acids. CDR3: CASSQGLAGETDTQYF. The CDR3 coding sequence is TGTGCCAGCAGCCAGGGACTAGCGGGGGAGACAGATACGCAGTATTTT.

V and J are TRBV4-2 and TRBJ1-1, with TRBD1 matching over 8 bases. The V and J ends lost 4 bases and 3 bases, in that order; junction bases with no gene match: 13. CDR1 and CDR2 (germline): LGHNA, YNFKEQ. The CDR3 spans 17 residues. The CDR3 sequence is CASSLPTGASWDTEAFF. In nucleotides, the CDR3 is TGTGCCAGCAGCCTTCCGACAGGGGCTTCCTGGGACACTGAAGCTTTCTTT.